Listed below are T cell receptor beta chains from one sample, sequenced in a study of OX40 agonist ivuxolimab in advanced cancers. Method: immunoSEQ multiplex PCR; TCRdb's copy keeps in-frame clones and lacks some. The sample has 28,000 or so clones, roughly nine tenths seen once. The specimen was CD4+ or CD8+ T cells sorted from blood, collected in a trial of the OX40 agonist ivuxolimab. These receptors were collected from an adult with an advanced solid tumor such as melanoma, head and neck, liver or kidney cancer. Both conserved end residues are part of each CDR3. A D gene is named only where the DNA matches it firmly. Not all rows give a size; the values are once, few, many and, for expanded clones, a class.

j_call | v_call | clone_size | d_call | cdr3_aa | cdr3_nt
TRBJ1-2 | TRBV7-9 | - | - | CASSLGPGSANYGYTF | TGTGCCAGCAGCTTAGGCCCAGGGTCAGCTAACTATGGCTACACCTTC
TRBJ1-5 | TRBV19 | - | TRBD1 | CASSITGGSNQPQHF | TGTGCCAGTAGTATAACAGGGGGCAGCAATCAGCCCCAGCATTTT
TRBJ2-1 | TRBV27 | - | - | CASSPTLRPYNEQFF | TGTGCCAGCAGTCCCACCCTGAGGCCCTACAATGAGCAGTTCTTC
TRBJ2-1 | TRBV27 | once | TRBD2 | CASSLYAGAINEQFF | TGTGCCAGCAGTTTATATGCGGGAGCTATCAATGAGCAGTTCTTC
TRBJ2-5 | TRBV11-2 | - | TRBD2 | CASSLGSSGQETQYF | TGTGCCAGCAGCTTAGGTTCTAGCGGGCAAGAGACCCAGTACTTC
TRBJ1-4 | TRBV2 | - | - | CASSEYKGGGEKLFF | TGTGCCAGCAGTGAATATAAAGGGGGAGGTGAAAAACTGTTTTTT
TRBJ2-7 | TRBV30 | - | - | CAWRNGQHYEQYF | TGTGCCTGGAGAAACGGACAGCACTACGAGCAGTACTTC
TRBJ2-3 | TRBV2 | - | TRBD2 | CASTEWAGGGTDTQYF | TGTGCCAGCACCGAATGGGCGGGAGGGGGTACAGATACGCAGTATTTT
TRBJ2-2 | TRBV7-6 | once | TRBD1 | CASSLAARTGLTGELFF | TGTGCCAGCAGCTTAGCTGCTCGGACAGGGCTCACCGGGGAGCTGTTTTTT
TRBJ1-1 | TRBV19 | - | TRBD1 | CASSTRPGQSMNTEAFF | TGTGCCAGTAGTACCAGACCGGGACAGAGCATGAACACTGAAGCTTTCTTT
TRBJ2-1 | TRBV28 | - | TRBD2 | CASSGTSGNEQFF | TGTGCCAGCAGCGGGACTAGCGGCAATGAGCAGTTCTTC
TRBJ2-1 | TRBV7-6 | - | TRBD2 | CASSLRGLADPYNEQFF | TGTGCCAGCAGCTTAAGGGGACTAGCGGACCCCTACAATGAGCAGTTCTTC
TRBJ1-1 | TRBV19 | - | - | CASSSLRGNTEAFF | TGTGCCAGTAGTTCTTTGCGGGGGAACACTGAAGCTTTCTTT
TRBJ2-7 | TRBV4-2 | - | - | CASSQDFNPSYEQYF | TGTGCCAGCAGCCAAGATTTTAACCCTTCCTACGAGCAGTACTTC
TRBJ1-2 | TRBV27 | few | - | CASSSGGARYGYTF | TGTGCCAGCAGTTCGGGGGGGGCCCGGTATGGCTACACCTTC
TRBJ2-7 | TRBV30 | many | - | CAWSVLTHRGGEQYF | TGTGCCTGGAGTGTACTAACTCACCGAGGTGGCGAGCAGTACTTC
TRBJ1-2 | TRBV7-9 | - | TRBD1 | CASSLSSSGTGDGYTF | TGTGCCAGCAGCTTAAGCTCCTCCGGGACAGGGGATGGCTACACCTTC
TRBJ2-1 | TRBV6-4 | - | - | CASSDGRENEQFF | TGTGCCAGCAGTGACGGGAGAGAAAATGAGCAGTTCTTC
TRBJ1-1 | TRBV6-1 | - | TRBD1 | CASSARQGAYTNTEAFF | TGTGCCAGCAGTGCCCGACAGGGGGCGTATACGAACACTGAAGCTTTCTTT
TRBJ2-1 | TRBV4-1 | - | TRBD1 | CASSQQETGGVAGENEQFF | TGCGCCAGCAGCCAACAGGAGACAGGGGGTGTCGCGGGAGAGAATGAGCAGTTCTTC
TRBJ2-1 | TRBV5-4 | - | - | CASSLALDSYNEQFF | TGTGCCAGCAGCTTGGCCTTAGATTCCTACAATGAGCAGTTCTTC
TRBJ2-1 | TRBV9 | - | - | CASSVDSSYNEQFF | TGTGCCAGCAGCGTAGATTCCTCGTACAATGAGCAGTTCTTC
TRBJ1-1 | TRBV18 | - | - | CASSPSGILEAFF | TGTGCCAGCTCACCATCCGGGATCCTAGAAGCTTTCTTT
TRBJ1-5 | TRBV27 | - | - | CASSLLGGNQPQHF | TGTGCCAGCAGTTTATTAGGGGGCAATCAGCCCCAGCATTTT
TRBJ2-3 | TRBV28 | few | - | CASSLSGLVDTQYF | TGTGCCAGCAGTTTAAGCGGATTGGTAGATACGCAGTATTTT
TRBJ1-1 | TRBV29-1 | - | TRBD1 | CSASTGEAFF | TGCAGCGCATCGACAGGGGAAGCTTTCTTT
TRBJ1-2 | TRBV27 | - | TRBD1 | CASSTRTGLGYTF | TGTGCCAGCAGTACTCGGACAGGGCTGGGCTACACCTTC
TRBJ2-1 | TRBV2 | - | TRBD2 | CASSDLAGALNEQFF | TGTGCCAGCAGTGACTTAGCGGGAGCCCTCAATGAGCAGTTCTTC
TRBJ1-6 | TRBV21-1 | - | - | CASSKSGQNSPLHF | TGTGCCAGCAGCAAGTCCGGACAAAATTCACCCCTCCACTTT
TRBJ2-2 | TRBV6-6 | - | - | CASSYSKTGELFF | TGTGCCAGCAGTTACTCCAAAACCGGGGAGCTGTTTTTT
TRBJ2-5 | TRBV28 | - | - | CASRGSRRALSETQYF | TGTGCCAGCAGAGGGTCCCGGAGGGCCTTATCGGAGACCCAGTACTTC
TRBJ2-5 | TRBV6-5 | - | TRBD2 | CASSYSGTSGQETQYF | TGTGCCAGCAGTTACTCCGGGACTAGCGGCCAAGAGACCCAGTACTTC
TRBJ2-1 | TRBV19 | - | - | CASSIAEGHVNEQFF | TGTGCCAGTAGTATAGCCGAGGGACACGTCAATGAGCAGTTCTTC
TRBJ2-5 | TRBV5-6 | - | TRBD2 | CASSKLAGGPREQYF | TGTGCCAGCAGCAAATTAGCGGGAGGGCCGAGAGAGCAGTACTTC
TRBJ2-3 | TRBV7-9 | - | - | CASRHPDSTDTQYF | TGTGCCAGCAGACACCCGGACAGCACAGATACGCAGTATTTT
TRBJ2-1 | TRBV6-4 | - | - | CASSPRPEGWEQFF | TGTGCCAGCAGTCCCCGTCCCGAGGGATGGGAGCAGTTCTTC
TRBJ2-3 | TRBV9 | - | - | CASSVEGGTDTQYF | TGTGCCAGCAGCGTCGAGGGGGGCACAGATACGCAGTATTTT